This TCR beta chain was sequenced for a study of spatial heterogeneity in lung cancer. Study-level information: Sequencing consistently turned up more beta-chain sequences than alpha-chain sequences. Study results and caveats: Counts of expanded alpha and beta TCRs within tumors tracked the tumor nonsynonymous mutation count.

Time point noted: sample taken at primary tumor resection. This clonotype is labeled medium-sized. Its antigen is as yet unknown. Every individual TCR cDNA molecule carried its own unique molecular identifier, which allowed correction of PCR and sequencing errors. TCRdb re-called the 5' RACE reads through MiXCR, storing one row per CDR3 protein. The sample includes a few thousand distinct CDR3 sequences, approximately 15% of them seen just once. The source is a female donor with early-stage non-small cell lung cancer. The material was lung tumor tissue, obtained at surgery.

CDR3 DNA sequence: TGCGCCAGCAGCTTGGCCGAGACCCAGTACTTC. It specifies CASSLAETQYF. The chain joins TRBV5-1 to TRBJ2-5; D unclear. V was pared by 0 bases and J by 5 bases, with 2 bases between. From germline, CDR1 is SGHRS and CDR2 YFSETQ. The CDR3 sequence is 11 residues long.